This paragraph reports one TCR beta chain. These data originate in a study of cytomegalovirus exposure and HLA in healthy donors. Trimming took off 4 bases at V and 9 bases at J, with 20 bases between the two ends. The CDR3 totals 15 residues. Germline V lookup: CDR1 SGHRS, CDR2 YFSETQ. Method: immunoSEQ multiplex PCR; TCRdb's copy keeps in-frame clones and lacks some. Of 100,000 to 150,000 clones listed, more than 95% are singletons. The sample consisted of PBMCs. The rearrangement joins TRBV5-1 to TRBJ2-1, with D perhaps TRBD2 (6 bases). This clonotype originated in a man between 18 and 29 years old in good health and CMV-seronegative. The CDR3 nucleotides are TGCGCCAGCAGCCTGGGACTTAGCGGTGGGGGTGAGCAGTTCTTC. Translated: CASSLGLSGGGEQFF.